Shown below are 24 T cell receptor beta chains from a single sample sequenced in a study of CD8 T cells in ankylosing spondylitis. One entry per CDR3 protein, called by TCRdb with MiXCR from the 5' RACE reads. The data contain hundreds of thousands of distinct CDR3 sequences, 30% to 40% of them seen just once; the ten biggest clones take up roughly 4%. The sample consisted of blood, either unsorted or a sorted T cell fraction (not recorded which). These receptors originate from a male donor with ankylosing spondylitis or in good health (not recorded which).

The rearrangement uses TRBV10-3 and TRBJ2-5, with a weak D call TRBD2 (6 bases). V was shortened by 2 bases and J by 1 base, with 11 bases between the two germline ends. The CDR3 is 15 residues long. Germline lookup yields CDR1 ENHRY and CDR2 SYGVKD. CDR3 sequence (DNA): TGTGCCATCAGTGAGGGTGCGGGGTTCCAAGAGACCCAGTACTTC. This gives the protein CAISEGAGFQETQYF.

The rearrangement uses TRBV5-6 and TRBJ2-1; 10 bases are shared with TRBD2. The junction had 4 bases not matched to a gene; V was cut back by 0 bases and J by 4 bases. This CDR3 has 16 residues. Germline V gives CDR1 SGHDT, CDR2 YYEEEE. This chain's CDR3 is CASSLVAGGPYNEQFF. The DNA of the CDR3 is TGTGCCAGCAGCTTGGTAGCGGGGGGCCCTTACAATGAGCAGTTCTTC. The full variable domain, its missing parts supplied by reference TRBV5-6 and TRBJ2-1, is DAGVTQSPTHLIKTRGQQVTLRCSPKSGHDTVSWYQQALGQGPQFIFQYYEEEERQRGNFPDRFSGHQFPNYSSELNVNALLLGDSALYLCASSLVAGGPYNEQFFGPGTRLTVL.

Many counts were recorded for this clonotype. The rearrangement joins TRBV4-1 to TRBJ2-5; 8 bases map to TRBD2. J lost 2 bases, V lost 2 bases, and 13 bases had no gene match. This CDR3 comprises 18 residues. The V gene's germline CDR1 is MGHRA and CDR2 YSYEKL. CDR3: CASSQIAGGGSGQETQYF. The CDR3 DNA reads TGCGCCAGCAGCCAAATCGCGGGGGGTGGATCTGGGCAAGAGACCCAGTACTTC.

This clonotype appeared a few times. This sequence joins TRBV7-2 and TRBJ2-1; 10 bases agree with TRBD1. Trimming cost V 5 bases and J 1 base; bases outside gene matches: 2. The germline CDR1 and CDR2 sequences are SGHTA and FQGNSA. CDR3 size: 15 residues. The CDR3 loop reads CASSRDRGSYNEQFF. In nucleotides, the CDR3 is TGTGCCAGCAGCCGGGACAGGGGATCCTACAATGAGCAGTTCTTC.

This chain links TRBV3-1 with TRBJ2-7, with TRBD2 as a possible D gene (5 bases). CDR3 size: 15 residues. V lost 1 base to trimming and J lost 2 bases, with 12 bases between them. CDR1 LGHDT and CDR2 YNNKEL come from the germline V gene (reference sequence). The CDR3 is CASSQAGSRAYEQYF. In DNA form, the CDR3 reads TGTGCCAGCAGCCAAGCGGGGAGCCGGGCCTACGAGCAGTACTTC.

CDR3 coding DNA: TGTGCCAGCAGTTTCGGGGATGGCTATGGCTACACCTTC. Translated, it gives CASSFGDGYGYTF. This chain joins TRBV27 and TRBJ1-2; no definite D call. CDR3 length: 13 amino acids. Germline V gene sequence: CDR1 MNHEY, CDR2 SMNVEV (reference sequence). V lost 3 bases to trimming and J lost 4 bases, with 9 bases between them.

J is TRBJ1-1 and V is TRBV27, with D uncertain. Trimming pared 5 bases from V and 5 bases from J, leaving 21 bases between. The CDR3 sequence is 16 residues long. Germline CDR1 and CDR2: MNHEY and SMNVEV (reference sequence). CDR3 amino acids: CASSPTYSFGRTEAFF. The CDR3 DNA follows: TGTGCCAGCAGTCCTACTTACTCATTTGGCCGGACTGAAGCTTTCTTT.

This clonotype was counted between two and nine times. The CDR3 coding sequence is TGCAGTGCTAGAGCAGGGGGCATCGGAAACACCATATATTTT. Protein: CSARAGGIGNTIYF. V is TRBV20-1 and J is TRBJ1-3; TRBD1 matches at 8 bases. The CDR3 length is 14 residues. Germline CDR1 is DFQATT and CDR2 is SNEGSKA (reference sequence). Trimming took 1 base from V and 4 from J; bases not matched to a gene: 3.

The chain links TRBV29-1 to TRBJ2-7; D might be TRBD1 (6 bases). There are 13 residues in the CDR3. Between the trimmed V and J ends, which lost 2 bases and 2 bases, there was a span of 10 bases. Per the germline V gene, CDR1 is SQVTM and CDR2 is ANQGSEA. CDR3 residues: CSVELGAPYEQYF. The CDR3 DNA is TGCAGCGTTGAATTGGGGGCCCCCTACGAGCAGTACTTC.

This chain joins TRBV21-1 and TRBJ1-2. TRBV21-1 is given as a pseudogene. The CDR3 runs 15 residues. This CDR3 is CGPRRGREDNYGYTF. CDR3 coding DNA: TGTGGCCCAAGGCGTGGCAGGGAGGATAACTATGGCTACACCTTC.

The chain employs TRBV20-1 and TRBJ2-3; D tentatively fits TRBD1 or TRBD2 (5 bases each). This CDR3 has 16 residues. Trimming took off 0 bases at V and 3 bases at J, with 16 bases between the two ends. Germline V CDR1 and CDR2: DFQATT, SNEGSKA (reference sequence). CDR3 coding DNA: TGCAGTGCTAGAGATGGGACCCAGTGGGTGACAGATACGCAGTATTTT. It codes for CSARDGTQWVTDTQYF.

V is TRBV20-1 and J is TRBJ2-5; no definite D call. CDR1 is DFQATT and CDR2 is SNEGSKA in the germline V gene (reference sequence). The CDR3 has 13 residues. V dropped 4 bases and J dropped 3 bases, with 12 bases sitting between them. The CDR3 DNA reads as TGCAGTGCTAAGGGTAGGGCAGAAGAGACCCAGTACTTC. Its protein product is CSAKGRAEETQYF.

This sequence joins TRBV20-1 and TRBJ1-6; TRBD1 matches at 7 bases. In germline, CDR1 is DFQATT, CDR2 SNEGSKA (reference sequence). Unmatched junction bases numbered 14, after V lost 0 bases and J lost 6 bases. The CDR3 loop spans 18 amino acids. CDR3 loop: CSARDNQGGYLVNSPLHF. The CDR3 DNA reads TGCAGTGCTAGAGATAACCAGGGGGGATACTTGGTTAATTCACCCCTCCACTTT.

In its sample, this clonotype was seen a few times. V is TRBV25-1 and J is TRBJ2-5; D gene ambiguous. This CDR3 is built from 15 residues. With 6 bases removed from V and 0 bases from J, the gap between germline ends came to 14 bases. CDR1 is MGHDK and CDR2 is SYGVNS in the germline V gene. The chain's CDR3 is CASSSRSSYQETQYF. CDR3 in DNA: TGTGCCAGCAGCTCGCGTTCGAGTTACCAAGAGACCCAGTACTTC.

The sample holds a few counts of this clonotype. The genes are TRBV20-1 and TRBJ1-2, with no clear D. The germline V gene encodes CDR1 DFQATT and CDR2 SNEGSKA (reference sequence). The V and J ends lost 6 bases and 8 bases respectively, with 7 bases between them. The CDR3 is made up of 9 amino acids. In DNA, the CDR3 is TGCAGTGCCGAGCAAGGCTACACCTTC. The encoded protein is CSAEQGYTF.

This clonotype was seen more than once but under ten times. The chain has TRBV7-3 and TRBJ2-3; 9 bases agree with TRBD2. Per the germline V gene, CDR1 is SGHTA and CDR2 is FQGTGA. CDR3 length: 15 residues. The junction had 5 bases not matched to a gene; V was cut back by 2 bases and J by 5 bases. The CDR3 sequence: CASSLRGGAGDTQYF. CDR3 nucleotide sequence: TGTGCCAGCAGCTTACGCGGGGGGGCAGGAGATACGCAGTATTTT. The full variable domain, completed using reference TRBV7-3 and TRBJ2-3, is GAGVSQTPSNKVTEKGKYVELRCDPISGHTALYWYRQSLGQGPEFLIYFQGTGAADDSGLPNDRFFAVRPEGSVSTLKIQRTERGDSAVYLCASSLRGGAGDTQYFGPGTRLTVL.

V usage is TRBV18 and J usage is TRBJ2-3, with TRBD1 matching 9 bases. The CDR3 contains 14 residues. In germline, CDR1 is KGHSH, CDR2 LQKENI. The V and J ends lost 2 bases and 4 bases, in that order; junction bases with no gene match: 1. CDR3 sequence: CASSPNRGPDTQYF. CDR3 nucleotides: TGTGCCAGCTCACCAAACAGGGGGCCAGATACGCAGTATTTT. Full variable domain (missing parts from reference TRBV18 and TRBJ2-3): NAGVMQNPRHLVRRRGQEARLRCSPMKGHSHVYWYRQLPEEGLKFMVYLQKENIIDESGMPKERFSAEFPKEGPSILRIQQVVRGDSAAYFCASSPNRGPDTQYFGPGTRLTVL.

This clonotype was seen only a few times. The rearrangement links TRBV9 to TRBJ2-1, with TRBD2 matching over 10 bases. There are 15 residues in the CDR3. In germline, CDR1 is SGDLS, CDR2 YYNGEE. Unmatched junction bases numbered 5, after V lost 0 bases and J lost 8 bases. CDR3 in amino acids: CASSVVSGGVDEQFF. The CDR3 nucleotides read TGTGCCAGCAGCGTAGTGAGCGGGGGGGTCGATGAGCAGTTCTTC.

The chain has TRBV12-3 or TRBV12-4 and TRBJ2-1; the match to TRBD1 covers 7 bases. Losses at the gene ends were 7 bases for V and 2 bases for J; bases not matched to a gene: 2. The CDR3 loop spans 13 amino acids. The DNA for the CDR3 is TGTGCCAGCAAAGGGGGCGCCTACAATGAGCAGTTCTTC. The encoded protein is CASKGGAYNEQFF.

This clonotype appeared a few times. The gene calls are TRBV5-6 and TRBJ2-1; maybe TRBD2 (6 bases). CDR1 and CDR2 from the germline V gene are SGHDT and YYEEEE. Trimming removed 3 bases from V and 1 base from J, with 8 bases in between. This CDR3 contains 14 residues. CDR3 nucleotides: TGTGCCAGCAGCTGGGACTTATCCTACAATGAGCAGTTCTTC. Its protein product is CASSWDLSYNEQFF.

The chain joins TRBV3-1 to TRBJ1-1, with D unresolved. The V gene's germline CDR1 is LGHDT and CDR2 YNNKEL (reference sequence). The CDR3 covers 16 residues. Trimming shortened V by 0 bases and J by 0 bases, and 11 bases separated the two germline ends. The CDR3 loop is CASSQDGPGLNTEAFF. CDR3 DNA sequence: TGTGCCAGCAGCCAAGATGGTCCGGGTTTGAACACTGAAGCTTTCTTT.

This chain joins TRBV12-3 or TRBV12-4 and TRBJ2-3; 7 bases fit TRBD2. V was pared by 7 bases and J by 2 bases, with 12 bases of the junction left unmatched. This CDR3 has 16 residues. This CDR3 is CASTEFGRGYTDTQYF. The CDR3 bases are TGTGCCAGCACCGAATTTGGGCGGGGGTACACAGATACGCAGTATTTT.

This clonotype has a handful of counts. V usage is TRBV7-2 and J usage is TRBJ2-7; TRBD2 agrees at 9 bases. There are 14 residues in the CDR3. The germline CDR1 and CDR2 sequences are SGHTA and FQGNSA. V was pared by 5 bases and J by 5 bases, with 7 bases of the junction left unmatched. The DNA for the CDR3 is TGTGCCAGCAGCCCTCAATCTAGCGGGGACGAGCAGTACTTC. Protein product: CASSPQSSGDEQYF.

The V call is TRBV15, the J call TRBJ1-1; 9 bases match TRBD1. Germline lookup yields CDR1 LNHNV and CDR2 YYDKDF (reference sequence). This CDR3 has 16 amino acids. Germline trimming cut 4 bases from V and 0 bases from J; bases unmatched to any gene: 6. CDR3 residues: CATSTDRGGMNTEAFF. The CDR3 nucleotides read TGTGCCACCAGCACGGACAGGGGTGGCATGAACACTGAAGCTTTCTTT.